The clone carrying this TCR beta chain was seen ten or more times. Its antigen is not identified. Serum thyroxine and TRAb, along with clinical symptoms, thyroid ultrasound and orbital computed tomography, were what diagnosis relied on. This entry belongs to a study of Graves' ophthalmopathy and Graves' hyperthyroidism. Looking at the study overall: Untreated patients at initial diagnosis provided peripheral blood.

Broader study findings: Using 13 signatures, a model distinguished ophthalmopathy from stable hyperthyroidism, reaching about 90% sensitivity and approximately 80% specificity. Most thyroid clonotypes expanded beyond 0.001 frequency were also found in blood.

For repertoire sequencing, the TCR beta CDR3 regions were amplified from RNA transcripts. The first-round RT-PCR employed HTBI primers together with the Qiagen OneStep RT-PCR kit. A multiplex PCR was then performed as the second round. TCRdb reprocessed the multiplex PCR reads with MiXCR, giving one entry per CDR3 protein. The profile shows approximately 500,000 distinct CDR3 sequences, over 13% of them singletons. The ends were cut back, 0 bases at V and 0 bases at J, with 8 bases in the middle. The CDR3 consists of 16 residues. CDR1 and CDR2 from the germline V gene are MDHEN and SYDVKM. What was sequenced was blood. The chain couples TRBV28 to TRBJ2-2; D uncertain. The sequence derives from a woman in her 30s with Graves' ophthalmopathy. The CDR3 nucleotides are TGTGCCAGCAGTTTATGGAGTGCCCCGAACACCGGGGAGCTGTTTTTT. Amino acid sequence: CASSLWSAPNTGELFF.